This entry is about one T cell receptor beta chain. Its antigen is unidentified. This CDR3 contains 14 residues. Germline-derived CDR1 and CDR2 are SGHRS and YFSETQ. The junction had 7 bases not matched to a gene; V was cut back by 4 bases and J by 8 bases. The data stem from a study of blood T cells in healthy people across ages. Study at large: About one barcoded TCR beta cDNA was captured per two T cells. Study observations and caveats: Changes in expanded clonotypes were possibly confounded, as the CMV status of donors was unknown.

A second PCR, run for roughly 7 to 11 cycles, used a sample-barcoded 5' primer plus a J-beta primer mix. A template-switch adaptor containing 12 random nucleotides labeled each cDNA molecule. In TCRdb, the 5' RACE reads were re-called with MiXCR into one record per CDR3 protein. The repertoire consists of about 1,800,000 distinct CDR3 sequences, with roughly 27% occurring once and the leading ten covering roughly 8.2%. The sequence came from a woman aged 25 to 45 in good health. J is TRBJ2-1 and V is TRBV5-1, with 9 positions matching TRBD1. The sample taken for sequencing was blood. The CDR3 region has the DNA TGCGCCAGCAGCCCACAGGGGGCGGGGGATGAGCAGTTCTTC. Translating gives CASSPQGAGDEQFF.